The sample holds many counts of the clone carrying this T cell receptor beta chain. Antigen unknown. This record comes from a study of Graves' ophthalmopathy and Graves' hyperthyroidism. Study outcomes and limitations: Researchers report that a 13-signature model separated ophthalmopathy from stable hyperthyroidism, posting 85% to 90% sensitivity and 65% to 82% specificity.

The CDR3 consists of 16 residues. V was cut by 5 bases and J by 2 bases, with 16 bases left in between. Germline CDR1 LNHDA, CDR2 SQIVND (reference sequence). Amplifying from RNA transcripts, the study obtained TCR beta CDR3 regions. First-round RT-PCR relied on HTBI primers, and a second-round multiplex PCR came next. TCRdb re-called the multiplex PCR reads with MiXCR, one entry per CDR3 protein. Of approximately 460,000 distinct CDR3 sequences in the sample, 13% to 15% were seen once. Disease in donors with ophthalmopathy had moderate-to-severe activity, CAS ≥3, NOSPECS ≥4 and under 3 months' duration. Uncontrolled infections, other autoimmune diseases, pregnancy or lactation barred patients from enrollment. Thyroid ultrasound, orbital computed tomography, TRAb, serum thyroxine and clinical symptoms formed the basis of diagnosis.

The chain is built from TRBV19 and TRBJ1-5; D may be TRBD1 (6 bases). The sample taken for sequencing was blood. This TCR was recovered from a woman in her 30s with Graves' ophthalmopathy. CDR3 region: CASSDIRGYGNQPQHF. The CDR3 region has the DNA TGTGCCAGTAGTGACATCAGGGGATATGGCAATCAGCCCCAGCATTTT.